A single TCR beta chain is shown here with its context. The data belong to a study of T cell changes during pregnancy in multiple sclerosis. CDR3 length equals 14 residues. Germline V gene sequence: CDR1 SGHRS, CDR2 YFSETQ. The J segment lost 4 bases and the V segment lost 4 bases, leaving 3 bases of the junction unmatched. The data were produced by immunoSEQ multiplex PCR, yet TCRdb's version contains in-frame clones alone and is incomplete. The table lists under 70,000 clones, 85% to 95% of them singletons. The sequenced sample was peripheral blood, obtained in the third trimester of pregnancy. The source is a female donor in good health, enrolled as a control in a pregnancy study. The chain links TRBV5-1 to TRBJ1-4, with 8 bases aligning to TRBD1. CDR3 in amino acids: CASSGGQVNEKLFF. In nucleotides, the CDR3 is TGCGCCAGCAGCGGGGGACAGGTTAATGAAAAACTGTTTTTT.